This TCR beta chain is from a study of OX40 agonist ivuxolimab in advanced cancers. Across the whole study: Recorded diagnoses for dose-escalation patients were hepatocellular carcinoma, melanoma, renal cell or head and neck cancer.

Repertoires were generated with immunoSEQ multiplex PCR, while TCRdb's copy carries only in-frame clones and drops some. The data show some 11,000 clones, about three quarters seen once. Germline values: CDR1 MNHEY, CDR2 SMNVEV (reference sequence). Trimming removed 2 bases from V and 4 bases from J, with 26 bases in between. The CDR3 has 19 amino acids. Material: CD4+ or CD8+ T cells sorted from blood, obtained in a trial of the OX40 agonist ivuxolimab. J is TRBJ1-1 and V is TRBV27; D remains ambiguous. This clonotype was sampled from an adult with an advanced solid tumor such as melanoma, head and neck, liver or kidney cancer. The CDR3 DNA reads TGTGCCAGCAGTTTAGCCCGCTATCGAGAGGAGGCTACCGTCACTGAAGCTTTCTTT. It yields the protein CASSLARYREEATVTEAFF.